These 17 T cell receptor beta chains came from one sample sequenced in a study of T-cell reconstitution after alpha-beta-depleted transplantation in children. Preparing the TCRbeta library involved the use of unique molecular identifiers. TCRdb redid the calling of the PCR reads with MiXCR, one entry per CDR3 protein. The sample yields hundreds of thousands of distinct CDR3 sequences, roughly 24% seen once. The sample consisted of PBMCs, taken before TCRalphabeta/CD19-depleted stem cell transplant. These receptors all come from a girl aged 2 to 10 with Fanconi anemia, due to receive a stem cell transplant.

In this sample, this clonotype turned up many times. In DNA, the CDR3 is TGCAGTGCGGCTAGCCTAGATACGCAGTATTTT. Translating gives CSAASLDTQYF. The chain employs TRBV20-1 and TRBJ2-3; D perhaps matches TRBD2 (5 bases). V lost 6 bases and J lost 5, with 9 bases in between. Germline CDR1 reads DFQATT; CDR2 reads SNEGSKA (reference sequence). CDR3 length: 11 amino acids.

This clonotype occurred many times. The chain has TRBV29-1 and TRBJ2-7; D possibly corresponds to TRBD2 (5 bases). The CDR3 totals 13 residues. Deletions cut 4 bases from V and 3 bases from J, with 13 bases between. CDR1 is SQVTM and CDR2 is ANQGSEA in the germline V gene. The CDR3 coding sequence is TGCAGCGTTGTAGAGAGACGGGACTACGAGCAGTACTTC. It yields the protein CSVVERRDYEQYF.

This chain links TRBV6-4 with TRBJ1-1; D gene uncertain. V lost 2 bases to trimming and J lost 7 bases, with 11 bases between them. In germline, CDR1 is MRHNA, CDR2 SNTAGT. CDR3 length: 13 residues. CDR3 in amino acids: CASSDTPMDEAFF. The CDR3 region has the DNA TGTGCCAGCAGTGACACCCCTATGGATGAAGCTTTCTTT.

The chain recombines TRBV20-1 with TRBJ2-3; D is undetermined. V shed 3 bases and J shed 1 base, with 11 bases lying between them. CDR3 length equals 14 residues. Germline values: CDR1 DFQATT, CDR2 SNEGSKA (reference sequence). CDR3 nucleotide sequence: TGCAGTGCTAGTCCCTTATGGGGCACAGATACGCAGTATTTT. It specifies CSASPLWGTDTQYF.

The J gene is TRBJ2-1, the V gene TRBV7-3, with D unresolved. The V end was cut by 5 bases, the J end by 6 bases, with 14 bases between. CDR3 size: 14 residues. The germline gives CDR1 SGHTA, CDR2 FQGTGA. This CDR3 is CASSAMTGANEQFF. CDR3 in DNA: TGTGCCAGCAGCGCCATGACTGGAGCCAATGAGCAGTTCTTC.

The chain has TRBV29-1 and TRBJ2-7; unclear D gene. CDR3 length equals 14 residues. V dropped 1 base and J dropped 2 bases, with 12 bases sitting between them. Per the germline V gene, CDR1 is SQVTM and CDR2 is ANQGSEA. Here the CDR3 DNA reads TGCAGCGTTGAAGCCGGGCCAAGCACCTACGAGCAGTACTTC. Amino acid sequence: CSVEAGPSTYEQYF.

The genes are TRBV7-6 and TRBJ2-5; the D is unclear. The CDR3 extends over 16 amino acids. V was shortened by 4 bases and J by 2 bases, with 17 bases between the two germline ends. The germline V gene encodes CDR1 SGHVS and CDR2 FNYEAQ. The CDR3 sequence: CASSSFTPTPQETQYF. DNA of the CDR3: TGTGCCAGCAGCTCCTTCACTCCCACACCTCAAGAGACCCAGTACTTC.

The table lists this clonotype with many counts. CDR3 residues: CASSFKGPEAFF. The DNA for the CDR3 is TGTGCCAGCAGTTTTAAAGGACCTGAAGCTTTCTTT. The rearrangement links TRBV12-3 or TRBV12-4 to TRBJ1-1; D is unresolved. The CDR3 sequence is 12 residues long. Trimming left V 3 bases short and J 6 bases short, with 8 bases between.

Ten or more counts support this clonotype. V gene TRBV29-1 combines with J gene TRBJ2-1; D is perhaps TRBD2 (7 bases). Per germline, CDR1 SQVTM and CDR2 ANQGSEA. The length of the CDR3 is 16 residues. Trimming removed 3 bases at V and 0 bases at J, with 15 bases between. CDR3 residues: CSVEGGGRGSYNEQFF. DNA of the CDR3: TGCAGCGTTGAGGGGGGGGGGCGCGGCTCCTACAATGAGCAGTTCTTC.

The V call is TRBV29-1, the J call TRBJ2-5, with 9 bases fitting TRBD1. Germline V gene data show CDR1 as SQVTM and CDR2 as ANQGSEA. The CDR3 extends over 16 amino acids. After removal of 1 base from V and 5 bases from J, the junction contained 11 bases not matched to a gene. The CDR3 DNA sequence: TGCAGCGTTGAAGGCTCGGGACAGGGAGTATGGGAGACCCAGTACTTC. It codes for CSVEGSGQGVWETQYF.

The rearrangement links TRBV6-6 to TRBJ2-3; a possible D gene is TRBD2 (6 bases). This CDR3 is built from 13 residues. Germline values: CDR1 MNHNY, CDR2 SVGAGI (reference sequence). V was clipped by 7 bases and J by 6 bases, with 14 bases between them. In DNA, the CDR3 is TGTGCCAGCATAGCGGCCCTGAGGGATACGCAGTATTTT. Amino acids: CASIAALRDTQYF.

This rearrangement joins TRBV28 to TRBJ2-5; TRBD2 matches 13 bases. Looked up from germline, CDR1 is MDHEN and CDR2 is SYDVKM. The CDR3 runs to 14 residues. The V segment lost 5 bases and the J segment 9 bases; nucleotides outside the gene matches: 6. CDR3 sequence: CASSLGLAGRAQYF. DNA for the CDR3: TGTGCCAGCAGTCTGGGACTAGCGGGGCGGGCCCAGTACTTC.

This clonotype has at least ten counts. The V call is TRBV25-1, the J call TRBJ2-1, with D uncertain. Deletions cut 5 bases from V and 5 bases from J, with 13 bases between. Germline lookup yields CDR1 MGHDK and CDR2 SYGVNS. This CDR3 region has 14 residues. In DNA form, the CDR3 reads TGTGCCAGCAGTAGTCGCTTAGTTAACAATGAGCAGTTCTTC. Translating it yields CASSSRLVNNEQFF.

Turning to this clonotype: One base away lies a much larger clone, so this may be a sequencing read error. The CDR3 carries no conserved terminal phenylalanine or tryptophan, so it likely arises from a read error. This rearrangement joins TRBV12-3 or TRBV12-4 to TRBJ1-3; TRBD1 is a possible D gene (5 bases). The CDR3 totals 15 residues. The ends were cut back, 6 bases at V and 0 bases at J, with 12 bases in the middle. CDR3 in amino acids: CASSLQVLSGNTIYY. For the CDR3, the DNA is TGTGCCAGCAGCTTACAGGTTCTCTCTGGAAACACCATATATTAT.

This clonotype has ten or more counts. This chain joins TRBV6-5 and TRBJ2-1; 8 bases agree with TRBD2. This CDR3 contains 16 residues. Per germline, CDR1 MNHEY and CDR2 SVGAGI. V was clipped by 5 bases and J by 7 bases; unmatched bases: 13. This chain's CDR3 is CASSPGTGGPRNEQFF. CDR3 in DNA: TGTGCCAGCAGTCCAGGGACGGGAGGGCCGCGAAATGAGCAGTTCTTC.

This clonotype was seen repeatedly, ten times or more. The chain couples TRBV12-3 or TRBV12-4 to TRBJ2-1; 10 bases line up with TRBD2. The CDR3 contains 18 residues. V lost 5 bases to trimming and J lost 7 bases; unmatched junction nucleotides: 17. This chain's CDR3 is CASSPIAGGVLIKNEQFF. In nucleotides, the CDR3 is TGTGCCAGCAGTCCTATAGCGGGGGGAGTCCTTATAAAGAATGAGCAGTTCTTC.

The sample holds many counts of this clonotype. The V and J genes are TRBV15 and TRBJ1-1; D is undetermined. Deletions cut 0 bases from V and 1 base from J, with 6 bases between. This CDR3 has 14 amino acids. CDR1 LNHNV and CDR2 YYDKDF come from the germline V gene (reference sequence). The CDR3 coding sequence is TGTGCCACCAGCAGAGACAGGAGGAACACTGAAGCTTTCTTT. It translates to CATSRDRRNTEAFF.